These T cell receptor beta chains were read from a single sample in a study of Ad26.COV2.S vaccination and SARS-CoV-2 variants. TCRdb's copy holds only in-frame clones and misses some; the assay was immunoSEQ multiplex PCR. Seen here are more than 350,000 clones, around 90% observed once, and the top ten hold more than 9%. The sequencing here drew on peripheral blood, taken in a trial of Ad26.COV2.S vaccine versus placebo. The receptor set was obtained from a person aged 18 to 59 who received the Ad26.COV2.S COVID-19 vaccine or a placebo. Each CDR3 is given with its conserved first and last residue. Each record gives: D gene, V gene, clone size, J gene, CDR3 DNA, CDR3 protein. D genes are given only for firm matches. A clone size is listed for some rows: how often the clone was seen (once, few, many), or a class if it is expanded.

D: .
V: TRBV12-3/TRBV12-4
size: .
J: TRBJ2-1
DNA: TGTGCCAGCAGTCTAAGAAATGAGCAGTTCTTC
CDR3: CASSLRNEQFF

D: .
V: TRBV5-4
size: .
J: TRBJ2-7
DNA: TGTGCCAGCAGCTTGTCTGCGGGCCCCTACGAGCAGTACTTC
CDR3: CASSLSAGPYEQYF

D: .
V: TRBV28
size: once
J: TRBJ1-6
DNA: TGTGCCAGCAGTTTATTAGGCACCAATTCACCCCTCCACTTT
CDR3: CASSLLGTNSPLHF

D: .
V: TRBV6-2/TRBV6-3
size: .
J: TRBJ1-2
DNA: TGTGCCAGCAGTACCGACCGAAGCTATGGCTACACCTTC
CDR3: CASSTDRSYGYTF

D: .
V: TRBV18
size: .
J: TRBJ1-2
DNA: TGTGCCAGCTCAGGGAAAGGGGAGAACTATGGCTACACCTTC
CDR3: CASSGKGENYGYTF

D: .
V: TRBV6-8
size: .
J: TRBJ1-5
DNA: TGTGCCAGCAGTCAACGTACCGGGCCCCCAGACCAGCATTTT
CDR3: CASSQRTGPPDQHF

D: .
V: TRBV10-3
size: .
J: TRBJ2-7
DNA: TGTGCCATCGAGGAACAGGGAACGAGCGAGCAGTACTTC
CDR3: CAIEEQGTSEQYF

D: .
V: TRBV9
size: once
J: TRBJ1-5
DNA: TGTGCCAGCAGCGACCATACAATTGGGCCCCAGCATTTT
CDR3: CASSDHTIGPQHF

D: TRBD2
V: TRBV10-3
size: .
J: TRBJ2-1
DNA: TGTGCCATCAGTGAGTCTTTCCTAGCGGGGGGGTTGGATGAGCAGTTCTTC
CDR3: CAISESFLAGGLDEQFF

D: TRBD1
V: TRBV29-1
size: once
J: TRBJ1-2
DNA: TGCAGCGTTGAAATCCAGGGGGTCTATGGCTACACCTTC
CDR3: CSVEIQGVYGYTF

D: .
V: TRBV28
size: .
J: TRBJ1-6
DNA: TGTGCCAGCAGTTTTACCGCGCTCCCAGATTCACCCCTCCACTTT
CDR3: CASSFTALPDSPLHF

D: .
V: TRBV4-1
size: once
J: TRBJ1-1
DNA: TGCGCCAGCAGCCTGAAGGGGGGGGCTGGCACTGAAGCTTTCTTT
CDR3: CASSLKGGAGTEAFF

D: TRBD1
V: TRBV13
size: .
J: TRBJ2-4
DNA: TGTGCCAGCAGCCCGGGACAGAAAAACATTCAGTACTTC
CDR3: CASSPGQKNIQYF

D: .
V: TRBV24-1
size: .
J: TRBJ2-5
DNA: TGTGCCACCAGTGGGGGTTGGGCAGAGCAAGAGACCCAGTACTTC
CDR3: CATSGGWAEQETQYF

D: TRBD1
V: TRBV9
size: .
J: TRBJ1-5
DNA: TGTGCCAGCAGCGTAGAGGGGACAGCTAATCAGCCCCAGCATTTT
CDR3: CASSVEGTANQPQHF

D: .
V: TRBV21-1
size: .
J: TRBJ1-5
DNA: TGTGCCAGCATCCGCACAGGGGGAACAAATCAGCCCCAGCATTTT
CDR3: CASIRTGGTNQPQHF

D: TRBD1
V: TRBV18
size: .
J: TRBJ2-7
DNA: TGTGCCAGCTCACCGGAGCAACAGGGGTACGAGCAGTACTTC
CDR3: CASSPEQQGYEQYF

D: .
V: TRBV13
size: .
J: TRBJ2-4
DNA: TGTGCCAGCAGTCCTGGGCCTAGCGTGGACAAAAACATTCAGTACTTC
CDR3: CASSPGPSVDKNIQYF

D: .
V: TRBV12-3/TRBV12-4
size: .
J: TRBJ2-4
DNA: TGTGCCAGCTGGGGGACACCCTTAAACATTCAGTACTTC
CDR3: CASWGTPLNIQYF

D: .
V: TRBV7-8
size: .
J: TRBJ1-2
DNA: TGTGCCAGCAGCTTTAGGGCGGACCCCAACCGCGAGTACGGCTACACCTTC
CDR3: CASSFRADPNREYGYTF

D: .
V: TRBV18
size: .
J: TRBJ1-4
DNA: TGTGCCAGCTCACCGGGGGCCGGCTCTAATGAAAAACTGTTTTTT
CDR3: CASSPGAGSNEKLFF

D: .
V: TRBV19
size: .
J: TRBJ1-1
DNA: TGTGCCAGTAGTATTGCTAGGAACACTGAAGCTTTCTTT
CDR3: CASSIARNTEAFF

D: TRBD1
V: TRBV18
size: .
J: TRBJ1-2
DNA: TGTGCCAGCTCACCGGGACAGGGTCAGTGGGGCTACACCTTC
CDR3: CASSPGQGQWGYTF